One sample yielded the 31 T cell receptor beta chains listed below, sequenced in a study of early T cells in non-severe SARS-CoV-2 infection. TCRdb re-called the 5' RACE reads through MiXCR, storing one row per CDR3 protein. This sample has some 98,000 distinct CDR3 sequences, with roughly 15% found just once. Sequenced input: whole blood. These receptors were obtained from an adult who was a healthcare worker with PCR-confirmed SARS-CoV-2 infection or an uninfected control (not recorded which).

This clonotype was seen only a few times. J is TRBJ2-1 and V is TRBV12-3 or TRBV12-4, with 9 bases identical to TRBD2. The CDR3 has 16 amino acids. Unmatched junction bases numbered 12, after V lost 6 bases and J lost 6 bases. In DNA form, the CDR3 reads TGTGCCAGCAGACCGACTCTACCAGCGGGAGGCAATGAGCAGTTCTTC. It yields the protein CASRPTLPAGGNEQFF.

The V call is TRBV4-3, the J call TRBJ1-5; D unclear. Per the germline V gene, CDR1 is LGHNA and CDR2 is YSLEER. This CDR3 has 14 amino acids. Trimming removed 1 base at V and 3 bases at J, with 7 bases between. CDR3 residues: CASSQVYNNQPQHF. The CDR3 DNA reads as TGCGCCAGCAGCCAAGTTTATAACAATCAGCCCCAGCATTTT.

The gene calls are TRBV7-2 and TRBJ1-2; D is unclear. V gave up 3 bases and J gave up 4 bases, with 6 bases separating them. CDR1 and CDR2 from the germline V gene are SGHTA and FQGNSA. This CDR3 is 12 amino acids long. In DNA form, the CDR3 reads TGTGCCAGCAGCTTCGCCTTCTATGGCTACACCTTC. This sequence encodes CASSFAFYGYTF.

DNA of the CDR3: TGTGCCAGCAGTTACTCGGAGACTAGCGGGGCCCGGGGCTACGAGCAGTACTTC. Translated: CASSYSETSGARGYEQYF. The rearrangement links TRBV6-2 or TRBV6-3 to TRBJ2-7, with TRBD2 matching 11 bases. Germline-derived CDR1 and CDR2 are MNHEY and SVGEGT. The CDR3 length is 18 residues. The V and J ends lost 0 bases and 3 bases, in that order; junction bases with no gene match: 10.

V gene TRBV28 combines with J gene TRBJ1-4; D perhaps matches TRBD1 (5 bases). The CDR3 is 14 amino acids. Germline V lookup: CDR1 MDHEN, CDR2 SYDVKM. V was shortened by 2 bases and J by 5 bases, with 9 bases between the two germline ends. CDR3 residues: CASSLGDLNEKLFF. CDR3 bases: TGTGCCAGCAGTTTAGGGGACCTAAATGAAAAACTGTTTTTT.

Regarding this clonotype: An end of the junction does not agree with germline; a read error may underlie this. The chain uses TRBV7-9 and TRBJ2-7; 9 bases agree with TRBD1. CDR1 and CDR2 from the germline V gene are SEHNR and FQNEAQ (reference sequence). CDR3 length: 16 amino acids. The CDR3 DNA reads as TGTGCCAGCAGCGCACGGGGACAGGGTATCTCCAACGAGCAGTACTTC. It specifies CASSARGQGISNEQYF.

The V and J genes are TRBV7-9 and TRBJ1-1; D might be TRBD1 (5 bases). This CDR3 is 13 amino acids long. Germline V gene lookup returns CDR1 SEHNR and CDR2 FQNEAQ (reference sequence). Trimming cost V 4 bases and J 1 base, with 7 bases left between them. This CDR3 is CASSWGQNTEAFF. CDR3 DNA: TGTGCCAGCAGCTGGGGCCAGAACACTGAAGCTTTCTTT.

CDR3 sequence (DNA): TGTGCCAGCAGCTTAGAACTAGTATCTGAGCAGTTCTTC. Its protein product is CASSLELVSEQFF. The chain couples TRBV7-7 to TRBJ2-1; D possibly corresponds to TRBD2 (5 bases). Germline values: CDR1 SSHAT, CDR2 FNYEAQ (reference sequence). This CDR3 has 13 amino acids. V was trimmed by 1 base and J by 9 bases, leaving 10 bases between them.

This chain connects TRBV30 to TRBJ2-3; D not certain. The V and J ends lost 3 bases and 7 bases respectively, with 14 bases between them. From germline, CDR1 is GTSNPN and CDR2 SVGIG (reference sequence). The CDR3 is 13 amino acids. This chain's CDR3 is CAWSPSGRHTQYF. In nucleotides, the CDR3 is TGTGCCTGGAGCCCCTCGGGCCGGCATACGCAGTATTTT.

The chain joins TRBV19 to TRBJ1-2, with a tentative D call TRBD1 (6 bases). The length of the CDR3 is 16 residues. V gave up 3 bases and J gave up 4 bases, with 18 bases separating them. The germline V gene encodes CDR1 LNHDA and CDR2 SQIVND (reference sequence). DNA of the CDR3: TGTGCCAGTAGTATCCTAACCAGGGGACCCACCTATGGCTACACCTTC. Translated, it gives CASSILTRGPTYGYTF.

The gene calls are TRBV7-2 and TRBJ1-4; D not certain. The ends were cut back, 5 bases at V and 4 bases at J, with 8 bases in the middle. The CDR3 sequence is 13 residues long. Per germline, CDR1 SGHTA and CDR2 FQGNSA. The CDR3 DNA reads as TGTGCCAGCAGCAGGGATGGTAATGAAAAACTGTTTTTT. This sequence encodes CASSRDGNEKLFF.

The rearrangement links TRBV20-1 to TRBJ2-1; no clear D. Per germline, CDR1 DFQATT and CDR2 SNEGSKA (reference sequence). This CDR3 contains 18 residues. With 3 bases removed from V and 0 bases from J, the gap between germline ends came to 21 bases. The CDR3 DNA reads as TGCAGTGCTAGCAACTCCTTTTCGAGCGAGAGCTCCTACAATGAGCAGTTCTTC. Protein product: CSASNSFSSESSYNEQFF.

The V and J genes are TRBV20-1 and TRBJ2-3; 16 nucleotides agree with TRBD2. The CDR3 is made up of 17 amino acids. The germline gives CDR1 DFQATT, CDR2 SNEGSKA (reference sequence). The J segment lost 8 bases and the V segment lost 5 bases, leaving 13 bases of the junction unmatched. This chain's CDR3 is CSAGTSGRARRGATQYF. The CDR3 region has the DNA TGCAGTGCTGGGACTAGCGGGAGGGCCCGACGAGGGGCTACGCAGTATTTT.

The rearrangement links TRBV29-1 to TRBJ2-2, with D tentatively TRBD2 (5 bases). The CDR3 contains 13 residues. Germline loops: CDR1 SQVTM, CDR2 ANQGSEA. The V end was cut by 1 base, the J end by 4 bases, with 7 bases between. CDR3 loop: CSVEGERTGELFF. Written as DNA, the CDR3 is TGCAGCGTTGAAGGGGAGCGCACCGGGGAGCTGTTTTTT.

This clonotype was seen a few times. V and J are TRBV19 and TRBJ1-5, with a possible D match to TRBD1 (5 bases). V lost 7 bases and J 0 bases, leaving 16 bases between the germline ends. Germline lookup yields CDR1 LNHDA and CDR2 SQIVND (reference sequence). The CDR3 has 16 amino acids. The CDR3 sequence: CASTPLAGLSNQPQHF. The CDR3, as DNA: TGTGCCAGTACCCCTCTCGCAGGGCTTAGCAATCAGCCCCAGCATTTT.

This clonotype was observed a handful of times. The V and J genes are TRBV7-2 and TRBJ2-6; a weak D match, TRBD1 (6 bases). The CDR3 is made up of 18 amino acids. Trimming cost V 5 bases and J 0 bases, with 17 bases left between them. Germline CDR1 and CDR2: SGHTA and FQGNSA. The CDR3 sequence: CASSAGTYYFSGANVLTF. CDR3 DNA sequence: TGTGCCAGCAGCGCCGGGACATACTACTTCTCTGGGGCCAACGTCCTGACTTTC.

The chain combines TRBV29-1 with TRBJ2-5; perhaps TRBD2 as D (7 bases). V was cut by 4 bases and J by 4 bases, with 13 bases left in between. Germline-derived CDR1 and CDR2 are SQVTM and ANQGSEA. This CDR3 is 13 amino acids long. The CDR3 spells CSVGRGGRETQYF. DNA for the CDR3: TGCAGCGTTGGGAGGGGGGGCAGAGAGACCCAGTACTTC.

Ten or more counts support this clonotype. This chain links TRBV7-2 with TRBJ1-5; 7 positions match TRBD1. Germline CDR1 and CDR2: SGHTA and FQGNSA. J gave up 0 bases and V 5 bases, and 10 bases lay outside the gene matches. CDR3 length equals 17 residues. The CDR3 region is CASSLRGQFNSNQPQHF. As DNA, the CDR3 is TGTGCCAGCAGCCTAAGGGGACAGTTCAATAGCAATCAGCCCCAGCATTTT.

This clonotype has at least ten counts. The rearrangement uses TRBV6-6 and TRBJ2-7; the match to TRBD1 covers 12 bases. Germline V lookup: CDR1 MNHNY, CDR2 SVGAGI (reference sequence). V trimming: 2 bases; J trimming: 6 bases; junction bases outside the gene matches: 5. The CDR3 loop spans 15 amino acids. The CDR3 nucleotides read TGTGCCAGCAGTTACGGCCGGGACAGGGGGCGCGAGCAGTACTTC. Protein sequence: CASSYGRDRGREQYF.

The chain carries TRBV25-1 and TRBJ1-3, with TRBD1 as a possible D gene (6 bases). This CDR3 is 14 amino acids long. Germline-derived CDR1 and CDR2 are MGHDK and SYGVNS. V was pared by 4 bases and J by 2 bases, with 9 bases between. CDR3 loop: CASSATGPGNTIYF. CDR3 DNA sequence: TGTGCCAGCAGTGCGACAGGTCCTGGAAACACCATATATTTT. Full variable domain (remainder filled in from reference TRBV25-1 and TRBJ1-3): EADIYQTPRYLVIGTGKKITLECSQTMGHDKMYWYQQDPGMELHLIHYSYGVNSTEKGDLSSESTVSRIRTEHFPLTLESARPSHTSQYLCASSATGPGNTIYFGEGSWLTVV.

This clonotype was observed many times. The chain has TRBV3-1 and TRBJ2-7, with TRBD1 identical over 9 bases. Per germline, CDR1 LGHDT and CDR2 YNNKEL (reference sequence). The V and J ends lost 4 bases and 4 bases, in that order; junction bases with no gene match: 5. The length of the CDR3 is 14 residues. CDR3 sequence reads: CASSPWDRDYEQYF. DNA of the CDR3: TGTGCCAGCAGCCCGTGGGACAGGGATTACGAGCAGTACTTC.

This clonotype was seen more than once but under ten times. The chain carries TRBV29-1 and TRBJ2-2, with 8 bases that match TRBD1. J gave up 1 base and V 6 bases, and 7 bases lay outside the gene matches. Germline V gene sequence: CDR1 SQVTM, CDR2 ANQGSEA. The CDR3 spans 15 residues. Written as DNA, the CDR3 is TGCAGCGTCCCAAGGACAGGGAAGAACACCGGGGAGCTGTTTTTT. This gives the protein CSVPRTGKNTGELFF.

The rearrangement joins TRBV12-3 or TRBV12-4 to TRBJ2-2; D is uncertain. The CDR3 loop spans 13 amino acids. V lost 8 bases and J lost 5, with 12 bases in between. The CDR3 sequence is CASRIGRTGELFF. DNA for the CDR3: TGTGCCAGCCGGATAGGACGAACCGGGGAGCTGTTTTTT.

This clonotype has a handful of counts. The chain uses TRBV20-1 and TRBJ2-7; TRBD2 matches 8 bases. CDR1 is DFQATT, CDR2 SNEGSKA, per germline (reference sequence). V shed 5 bases and J 6 bases; nucleotides not matched to a gene: 15. This CDR3 has 15 residues. CDR3 in DNA: TGCAGTGCTGAAAAAAGGGTGACTAGCGCTTCCGAGCAGTACTTC. Encoded protein: CSAEKRVTSASEQYF.

The rearrangement uses TRBV28 and TRBJ1-5; possibly TRBD1 for D (5 bases). The CDR3 loop spans 16 amino acids. V was pared by 6 bases and J by 2 bases, with 17 bases between. The V gene's germline CDR1 is MDHEN and CDR2 SYDVKM. CDR3 amino acids: CASRGRGWRGNQPQHF. CDR3 sequence (DNA): TGTGCCAGCAGAGGGAGGGGTTGGCGTGGCAATCAGCCCCAGCATTTT.

This clonotype was found a few times. This chain connects TRBV27 to TRBJ1-2; tentative D call: TRBD1 (5 bases). The CDR3 totals 14 residues. Deletions cut 5 bases from V and 8 bases from J, with 18 bases between. Germline values: CDR1 MNHEY, CDR2 SMNVEV (reference sequence). The CDR3 DNA reads as TGTGCCAGCAGTCCGGGACGGATTTATGTGGGCTACACCTTC. It yields the protein CASSPGRIYVGYTF.

This clonotype was observed a handful of times. V is TRBV30 and J is TRBJ2-7, with 7 bases lining up with TRBD1. Germline values: CDR1 GTSNPN, CDR2 SVGIG (reference sequence). V was clipped by 4 bases and J by 3 bases; unmatched bases: 3. This CDR3 comprises 12 residues. The chain's CDR3 is CAWNWDSYEQYF. CDR3 sequence (DNA): TGTGCCTGGAACTGGGACAGCTACGAGCAGTACTTC.

This clonotype was counted only a few times. This chain uses TRBV10-2 with TRBJ2-2, with 9 bases fitting TRBD2. CDR1 is WSHSY and CDR2 is SAAADI in the germline V gene. Unmatched junction bases numbered 1, after V lost 1 base and J lost 4 bases. CDR3 length: 15 amino acids. CDR3 nucleotides: TGCGCCAGCAGTGAGTGGCGGGAGGGCACCGGGGAGCTGTTTTTT. Residues: CASSEWREGTGELFF.

V gene TRBV20-1 combines with J gene TRBJ1-4; D call uncertain. Germline V CDR1 and CDR2: DFQATT, SNEGSKA (reference sequence). V was shortened by 4 bases and J by 4 bases, with 13 bases between the two germline ends. This CDR3 has 14 amino acids. CDR3 region: CSATNPTNNEKLFF. The CDR3 DNA reads TGCAGTGCTACTAATCCCACTAATAATGAAAAACTGTTTTTT.

The chain couples TRBV18 to TRBJ2-5, with D possibly being TRBD2 (5 bases). The V end lost 4 bases, the J end lost 5 bases, and 11 bases lay between the germline ends. Germline V gene lookup returns CDR1 KGHSH and CDR2 LQKENI. The CDR3 loop spans 13 amino acids. CDR3 in DNA: TGTGCCAGCTCACGGACTCGTGAGGAGACCCAGTACTTC. Encoded protein: CASSRTREETQYF.

The rearrangement uses TRBV11-2 and TRBJ1-2, with 8 bases lining up with TRBD1. The CDR3 loop spans 15 amino acids. Trimming took 2 bases from V and 5 from J; bases not matched to a gene: 7. From germline, CDR1 is SGHAT and CDR2 FQNNGV. CDR3 residues: CASSLTQGVKYGYTF. CDR3 nucleotide sequence: TGTGCCAGCAGCTTAACACAGGGGGTGAAATATGGCTACACCTTC.